This T cell receptor beta chain was profiled in a study of chemoradiotherapy in HPV16-positive cancers. Whole-study findings and limits: HPV-specific T cells were functionally defined from only two HPV16-positive patients. For HPV16-positive patients, expanding HPV-responsive T cells associated with longer recurrence-free survival. During treatment, candidate HPV-specific clones and E7-related motifs expanded in tumor.

Over chemoradiotherapy, repertoires were sampled more than once. Trimming left V 1 base short and J 4 bases short, with 14 bases between. The CDR3 is 17 amino acids. Germline CDR1 is MGHRA and CDR2 is YSYEKL. This clone was detected only once. Its specificity is not known. TCRdb keeps only in-frame clones here, not all; method: immunoSEQ multiplex PCR. The sample shows about 21,000 clones, more than 75% of them seen only once. Sample: blood, taken from a patient who underwent chemoradiotherapy. The V gene is TRBV4-1, the J gene TRBJ2-6; D remains unclear. The clonotype originates from a human donor with HPV-associated anogenital cancer. CDR3 residues: CASSQGLTGYGANVLTF. In nucleotides, the CDR3 is TGCGCCAGCAGCCAAGGGTTAACGGGCTACGGGGCCAACGTCCTGACTTTC.